The entry below gives a single T cell receptor (beta chain) sequence along with its context. Survey-level TCR beta sequencing used the immunoSEQ assay. The assay was immunoSEQ multiplex PCR, and TCRdb's table has in-frame clones only and misses some. The profile shows 45,000 to 60,000 clones, more than 80% of them singletons. The CDR3 is made up of 17 amino acids. The V gene end was trimmed by 3 bases and the J gene end by 2 bases; junction bases not matched to a gene: 8. The V gene's germline CDR1 is SNHLY and CDR2 FYNNEI. The origin of this receptor is a middle-aged man with rheumatoid arthritis. The sample consisted of PBMCs. The V gene is TRBV2, the J gene TRBJ2-1; TRBD2 aligns across 9 bases. The CDR3 loop reads CASSDGNSGGPYNEQFF. As DNA, the CDR3 is TGTGCCAGCAGTGATGGGAATAGCGGGGGACCCTACAATGAGCAGTTCTTC.